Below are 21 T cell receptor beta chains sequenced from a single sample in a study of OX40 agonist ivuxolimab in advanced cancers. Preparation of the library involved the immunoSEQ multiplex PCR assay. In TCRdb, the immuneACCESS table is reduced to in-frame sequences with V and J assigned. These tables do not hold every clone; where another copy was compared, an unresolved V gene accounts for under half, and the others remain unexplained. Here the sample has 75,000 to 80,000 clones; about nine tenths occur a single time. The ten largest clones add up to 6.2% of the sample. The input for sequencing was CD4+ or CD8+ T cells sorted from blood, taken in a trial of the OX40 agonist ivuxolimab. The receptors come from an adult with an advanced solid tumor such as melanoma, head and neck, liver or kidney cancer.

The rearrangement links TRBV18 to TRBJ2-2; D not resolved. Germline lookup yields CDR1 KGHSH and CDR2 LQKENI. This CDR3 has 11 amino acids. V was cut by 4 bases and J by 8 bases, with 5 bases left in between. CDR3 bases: TGTGCCAGCTCACGGAGAGGGGAGCTGTTTTTT. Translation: CASSRRGELFF.

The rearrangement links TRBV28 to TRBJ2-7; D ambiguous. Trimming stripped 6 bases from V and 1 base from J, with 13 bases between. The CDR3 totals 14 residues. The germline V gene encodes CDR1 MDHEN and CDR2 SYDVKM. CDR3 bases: TGTGCCAGCAGGCTCGGGTCAGCTTCCTACGAGCAGTACTTC. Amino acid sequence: CASRLGSASYEQYF.

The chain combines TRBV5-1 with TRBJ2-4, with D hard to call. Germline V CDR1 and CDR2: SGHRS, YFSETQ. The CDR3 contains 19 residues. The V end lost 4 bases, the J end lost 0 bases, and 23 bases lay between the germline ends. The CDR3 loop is CASSPWPPRRQLAKNIQYF. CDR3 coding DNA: TGCGCCAGCAGCCCCTGGCCCCCACGGCGGCAGTTAGCCAAAAACATTCAGTACTTC.

For the CDR3, the DNA is TGTGCCAGCAGTTTAGCCAGGGGGGCCTACGAGCAGTACTTC. Translating it yields CASSLARGAYEQYF. The V and J genes are TRBV28 and TRBJ2-7; tentatively, D is TRBD1 (7 bases). There are 14 residues in the CDR3. Germline V gene lookup returns CDR1 MDHEN and CDR2 SYDVKM. Trimming took 2 bases from V and 2 from J, leaving 10 bases between them.

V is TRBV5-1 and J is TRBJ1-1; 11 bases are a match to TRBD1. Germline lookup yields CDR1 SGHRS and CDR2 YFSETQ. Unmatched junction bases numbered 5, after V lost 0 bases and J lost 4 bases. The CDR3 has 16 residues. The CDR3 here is CASSLGDRGAGTEAFF. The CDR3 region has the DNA TGCGCCAGCAGCTTGGGGGACAGGGGGGCTGGCACTGAAGCTTTCTTT.

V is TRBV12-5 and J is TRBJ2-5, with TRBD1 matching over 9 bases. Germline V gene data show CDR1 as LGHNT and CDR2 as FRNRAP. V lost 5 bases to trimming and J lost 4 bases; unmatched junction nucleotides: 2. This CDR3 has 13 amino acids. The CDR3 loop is CASGVDRGETQYF. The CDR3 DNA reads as TGTGCTAGTGGTGTGGACAGGGGAGAGACCCAGTACTTC.

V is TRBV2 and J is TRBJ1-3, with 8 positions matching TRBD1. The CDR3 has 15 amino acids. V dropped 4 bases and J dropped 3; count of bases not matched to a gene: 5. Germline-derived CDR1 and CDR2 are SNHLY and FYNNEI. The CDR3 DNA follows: TGTGCCAGCAGTGGAAGGACAGGGAGTGGAAACACCATATATTTT. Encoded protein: CASSGRTGSGNTIYF.

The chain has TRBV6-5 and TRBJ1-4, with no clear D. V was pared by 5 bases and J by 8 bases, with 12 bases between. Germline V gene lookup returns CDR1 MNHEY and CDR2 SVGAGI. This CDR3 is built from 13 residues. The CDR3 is CASSPRRAEKLFF. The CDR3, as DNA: TGTGCCAGCAGTCCGCGGAGGGCCGAAAAACTGTTTTTT.

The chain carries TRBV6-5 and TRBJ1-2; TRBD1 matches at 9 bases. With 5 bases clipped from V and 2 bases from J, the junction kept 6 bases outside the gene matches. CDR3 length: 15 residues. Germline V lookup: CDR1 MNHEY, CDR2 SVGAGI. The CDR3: CASSVSGTGNYGYTF. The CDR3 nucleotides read TGTGCCAGCAGTGTTTCCGGGACAGGGAACTATGGCTACACCTTC.

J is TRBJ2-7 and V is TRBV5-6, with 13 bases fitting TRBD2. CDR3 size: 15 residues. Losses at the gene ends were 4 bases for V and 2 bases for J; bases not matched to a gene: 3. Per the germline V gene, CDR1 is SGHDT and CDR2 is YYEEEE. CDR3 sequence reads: CASSPGLAGTYEQYF. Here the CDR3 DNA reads TGTGCCAGCAGCCCGGGACTAGCGGGGACCTACGAGCAGTACTTC. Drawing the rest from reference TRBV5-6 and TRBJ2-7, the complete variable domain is DAGVTQSPTHLIKTRGQQVTLRCSPKSGHDTVSWYQQALGQGPQFIFQYYEEEERQRGNFPDRFSGHQFPNYSSELNVNALLLGDSALYLCASSPGLAGTYEQYFGPGTRLTVT.

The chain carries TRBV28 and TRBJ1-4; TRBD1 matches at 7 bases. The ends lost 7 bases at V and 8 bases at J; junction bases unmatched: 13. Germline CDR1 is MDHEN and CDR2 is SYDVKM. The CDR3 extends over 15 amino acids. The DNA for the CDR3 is TGTGCCAGCAAACCCAGACAGGGTGTAAGGGAAAAACTGTTTTTT. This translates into CASKPRQGVREKLFF.

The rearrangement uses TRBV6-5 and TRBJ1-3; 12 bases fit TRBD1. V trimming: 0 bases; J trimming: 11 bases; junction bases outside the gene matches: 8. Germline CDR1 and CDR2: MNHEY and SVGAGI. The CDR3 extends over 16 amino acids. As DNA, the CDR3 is TGTGCCAGCAGTTACTCGCAGGGACAGGGGGCGAGGGCCATATATTTT. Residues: CASSYSQGQGARAIYF.

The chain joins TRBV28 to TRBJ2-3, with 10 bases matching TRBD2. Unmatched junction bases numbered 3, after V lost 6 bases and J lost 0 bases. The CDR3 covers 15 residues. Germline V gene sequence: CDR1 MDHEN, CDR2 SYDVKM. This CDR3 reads CASSSGGASTDTQYF. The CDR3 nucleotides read TGTGCCAGCAGCAGCGGGGGGGCCAGCACAGATACGCAGTATTTT.

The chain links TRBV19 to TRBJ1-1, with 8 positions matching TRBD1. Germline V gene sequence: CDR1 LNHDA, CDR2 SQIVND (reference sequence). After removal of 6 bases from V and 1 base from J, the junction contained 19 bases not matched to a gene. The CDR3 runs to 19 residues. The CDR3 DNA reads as TGTGCCAGTAGCCGCGGACAGGGTATGATTTCGGGTGAGAACACTGAAGCTTTCTTT. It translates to CASSRGQGMISGENTEAFF. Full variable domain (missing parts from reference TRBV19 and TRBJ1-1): DGGITQSPKYLFRKEGQNVTLSCEQNLNHDAMYWYRQDPGQGLRLIYYSQIVNDFQKGDIAEGYSVSREKKESFPLTVTSAQKNPTAFYLCASSRGQGMISGENTEAFFGQGTRLTVV.

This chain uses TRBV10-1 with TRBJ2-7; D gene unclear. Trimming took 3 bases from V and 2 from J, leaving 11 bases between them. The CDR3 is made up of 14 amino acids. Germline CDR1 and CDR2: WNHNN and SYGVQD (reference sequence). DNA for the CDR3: TGCGCCAGCAGTGATGGGGTGCCCCCCTACGAGCAGTACTTC. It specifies CASSDGVPPYEQYF.

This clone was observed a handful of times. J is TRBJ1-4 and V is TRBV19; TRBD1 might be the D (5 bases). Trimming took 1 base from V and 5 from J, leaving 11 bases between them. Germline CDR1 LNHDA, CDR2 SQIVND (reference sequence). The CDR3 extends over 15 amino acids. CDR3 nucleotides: TGTGCCAGTAGTATAGTTCGGACATCGAATGAAAAACTGTTTTTT. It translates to CASSIVRTSNEKLFF.

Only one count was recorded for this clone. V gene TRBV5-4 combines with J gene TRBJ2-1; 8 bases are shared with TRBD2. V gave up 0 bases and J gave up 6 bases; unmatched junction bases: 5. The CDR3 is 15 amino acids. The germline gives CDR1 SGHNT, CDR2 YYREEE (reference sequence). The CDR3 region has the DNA TGTGCCAGCAGCTTGGGAGCGGGAGCTGGCAATGAGCAGTTCTTC. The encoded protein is CASSLGAGAGNEQFF.

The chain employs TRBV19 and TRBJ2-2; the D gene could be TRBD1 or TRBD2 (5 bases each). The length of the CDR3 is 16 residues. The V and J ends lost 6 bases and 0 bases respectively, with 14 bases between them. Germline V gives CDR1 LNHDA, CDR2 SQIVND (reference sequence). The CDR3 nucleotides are TGTGCCAGTAGGCCCACCGGGACCTCGAACACCGGGGAGCTGTTTTTT. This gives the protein CASRPTGTSNTGELFF.

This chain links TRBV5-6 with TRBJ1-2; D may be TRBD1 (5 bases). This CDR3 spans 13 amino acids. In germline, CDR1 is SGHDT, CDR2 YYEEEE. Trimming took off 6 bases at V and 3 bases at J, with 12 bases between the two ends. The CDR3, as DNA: TGTGCCAGCATCACCGGGACGGACTATGGCTACACCTTC. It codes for CASITGTDYGYTF.

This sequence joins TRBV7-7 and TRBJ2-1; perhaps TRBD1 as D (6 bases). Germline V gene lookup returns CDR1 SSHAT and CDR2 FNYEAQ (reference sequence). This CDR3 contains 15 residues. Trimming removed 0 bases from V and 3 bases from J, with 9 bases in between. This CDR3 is CASSLAGAVYNEQFF. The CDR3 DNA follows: TGTGCCAGCAGCTTAGCGGGGGCCGTCTACAATGAGCAGTTCTTC.

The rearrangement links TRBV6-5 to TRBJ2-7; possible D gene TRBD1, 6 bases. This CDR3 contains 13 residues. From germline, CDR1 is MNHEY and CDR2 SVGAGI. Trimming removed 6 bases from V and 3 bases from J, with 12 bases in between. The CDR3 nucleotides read TGTGCCAGCAGAAAAGGACAGAACTACGAGCAGTACTTC. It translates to CASRKGQNYEQYF.